This TCR beta chain appears in the sequencing data of a study of beta chain features in type 1 diabetes. This clone appeared a few times. As yet, its antigen is unknown. This sequence may be a read error, since a much larger clone differs from it by one base. Overall study results and limits: Small HLA sub-analyses could not settle whether HLA shapes TCRB rearrangement. The study found moderately but significantly shorter TCRB CDR3s in all four CD4+ subsets of Type 1 diabetes patients.

The trim removed 3 bases at V and 7 bases at J, leaving 8 bases unmatched. This CDR3 contains 13 residues. Per germline, CDR1 GTSNPN and CDR2 SVGIG (reference sequence). CD4+ cells of the naive, central memory, regulatory and stem cell-like memory types were sorted via CD45RO/CCR7/CD25/CD127/CD95/CD27. The isolated RNA, all of it, was reverse transcribed, so expressed TCRB transcripts were what got sequenced. Repertoires were generated with immunoSEQ multiplex PCR, while TCRdb's copy carries only in-frame clones and drops some. The table includes 200,000 to 250,000 clones, roughly a tenth detected once.

The rearrangement joins TRBV30 to TRBJ2-5, with 7 bases fitting TRBD2. Sequencing used central memory CD4+ T cells from blood. The sequence derives from a man younger than 30 in good health. CDR3 coding DNA: TGTGCCTGGAGCGGTGCGGGGGAAGGGACCCAGTACTTC. This sequence encodes CAWSGAGEGTQYF.